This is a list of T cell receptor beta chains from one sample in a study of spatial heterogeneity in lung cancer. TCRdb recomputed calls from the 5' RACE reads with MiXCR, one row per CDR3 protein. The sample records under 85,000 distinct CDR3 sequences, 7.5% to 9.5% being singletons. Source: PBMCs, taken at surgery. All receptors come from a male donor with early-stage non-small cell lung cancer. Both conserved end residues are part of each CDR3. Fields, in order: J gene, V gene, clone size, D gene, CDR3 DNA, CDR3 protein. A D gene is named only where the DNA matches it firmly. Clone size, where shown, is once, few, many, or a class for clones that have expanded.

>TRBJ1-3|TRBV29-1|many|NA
TGCAGCGCCGCATTAGGTACCTACTCTGGAAACACCATATATTTT
CSAALGTYSGNTIYF
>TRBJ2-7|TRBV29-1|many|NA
TGCAGCGTCGGAGAGCAACTCTCCTACGAGCAGTACTTC
CSVGEQLSYEQYF
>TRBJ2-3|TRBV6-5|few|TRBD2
TGTGCCAGCAGTTTCAGGACTAGCGGTTCGTTAGATACGCAGTATTTT
CASSFRTSGSLDTQYF
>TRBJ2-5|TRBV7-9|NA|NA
TGTGCCAGCAGCCCCGACGGGCTAGCTGGGGAGACCCAGTACTTC
CASSPDGLAGETQYF
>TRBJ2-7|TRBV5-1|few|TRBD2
TGCGCCAGCAGCCCTAGCGGTCCGACCTACGAGCAGTACTTC
CASSPSGPTYEQYF
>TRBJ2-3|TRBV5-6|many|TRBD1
TGTGCCAGCAGCTTACAGGGGGCTGACACAGATACGCAGTATTTT
CASSLQGADTDTQYF
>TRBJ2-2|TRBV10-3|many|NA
TGTGCCATCAGTGAGTCTAAAGGTTTGAACACCGGGGAGCTGTTTTTT
CAISESKGLNTGELFF
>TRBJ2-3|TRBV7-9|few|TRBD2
TGTGCCAGCAGCTCCGGACTAGCAATTGGTACGCAGTATTTT
CASSSGLAIGTQYF
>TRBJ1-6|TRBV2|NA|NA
TGTGCCAGCCTCCCGGGCGGACGCGATTCACCCCTCCACTTT
CASLPGGRDSPLHF
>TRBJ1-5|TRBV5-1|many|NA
TGCGCCAGCAGCTTAGGGACACTTAGCAATCAGCCCCAGCATTTT
CASSLGTLSNQPQHF
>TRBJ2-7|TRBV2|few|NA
TGTGCCAGCCTATCGGGGTACGAGCAGTACTTC
CASLSGYEQYF
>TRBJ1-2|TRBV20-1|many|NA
TGCAGTGCGTCCCGGGACACGTTTGACTATGGCTACACCTTC
CSASRDTFDYGYTF
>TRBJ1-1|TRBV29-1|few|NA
TGCAGCGTTGAACTGGCCCAGCCGAACACTGAAGCTTTCTTT
CSVELAQPNTEAFF
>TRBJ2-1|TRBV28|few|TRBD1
TGTGCCAGCAGCAGGGGACAGGGTGTATGGAATGAGCAGTTCTTC
CASSRGQGVWNEQFF
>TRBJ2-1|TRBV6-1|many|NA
TGTGCCAGCAGTGAAGTTTTAGGATCCCCGTACAATGAGCAGTTCTTC
CASSEVLGSPYNEQFF
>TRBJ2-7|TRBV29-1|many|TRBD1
TGCAGCGTTGCCGGGACAGGGGACTACGAGCAGTACTTC
CSVAGTGDYEQYF
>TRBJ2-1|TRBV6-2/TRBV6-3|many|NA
TGTGCCAGCAGTCGGACGCTAGCAGTGGAGCAGTTCTTC
CASSRTLAVEQFF
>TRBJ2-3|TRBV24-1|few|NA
TGTGCCACCAGTGATTCAGTCTTTTCTAGCACAGATACGCAGTATTTT
CATSDSVFSSTDTQYF
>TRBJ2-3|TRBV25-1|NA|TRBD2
TGTGCCAGCAGCCCGGGACTAGCGGGAATCGCAGATACGCAGTATTTT
CASSPGLAGIADTQYF
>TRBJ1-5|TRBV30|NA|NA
TGTGCCTGGAGTGTACTTCCCGCGCAGCCCCAGCATTTT
CAWSVLPAQPQHF
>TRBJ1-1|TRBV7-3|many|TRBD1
TGTGCCAGCAGCCCTGACAGGGGATGGACTGAAGCTTTCTTT
CASSPDRGWTEAFF
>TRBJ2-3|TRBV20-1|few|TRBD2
TGCAGTGCTGGACTAGCGGGAGCAGATACGCAGTATTTT
CSAGLAGADTQYF
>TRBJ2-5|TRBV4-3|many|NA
TGCGCCAGCAGCCAAGGGGTGGGATACCAAGAGACCCAGTACTTC
CASSQGVGYQETQYF
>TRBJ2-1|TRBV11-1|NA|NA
TGTGCCAGCAGCTCCAATTCCAATGAGCAGTTCTTC
CASSSNSNEQFF
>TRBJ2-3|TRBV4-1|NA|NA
TGCGCCAGCAGCCAAGATCGGCAGGGGTCAGATACGCAGTATTTT
CASSQDRQGSDTQYF
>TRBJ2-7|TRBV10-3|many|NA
TGTGCCATCAGTTCCGCGGGATCAACGTCCCACGAGCAGTACTTC
CAISSAGSTSHEQYF
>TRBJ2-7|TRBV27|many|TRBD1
TGTGCCAGCAGTTTCGGACAGGTCGGCCCCTACGAGCAGTACTTC
CASSFGQVGPYEQYF